Listed here are 2 T cell receptor beta chains from one sample, sequenced in a study of shared clonotypes between healthy human individuals. Clones were read by immunoSEQ multiplex PCR, and TCRdb kept only the in-frame ones, dropping some. The repertoire includes 2 million to 2.5 million clones, approximately 94% of them detected once, and roughly 0.13% sits in the top ten. The sample consisted of naive CD4+ T cells sorted from blood. Subset described: CD45RA+ positively selected. Receptors originate from a man between 18 and 35 years old in good health.

The chain links TRBV28 to TRBJ1-4; D not certain. Deletions cut 5 bases from V and 0 bases from J, with 19 bases between. Germline V lookup: CDR1 MDHEN, CDR2 SYDVKM. This CDR3 region has 18 residues. CDR3 protein: CASSPRTFVAATNEKLFF. CDR3 in DNA: TGTGCCAGCAGTCCCCGAACCTTTGTGGCTGCAACTAATGAAAAACTGTTTTTT. Complete variable domain (other parts from reference TRBV28 and TRBJ1-4): DVKVTQSSRYLVKRTGEKVFLECVQDMDHENMFWYRQDPGLGLRLIYFSYDVKMKEKGDIPEGYSVSREKKERFSLILESASTNQTSMYLCASSPRTFVAATNEKLFFGSGTQLSVL.

The table lists this clone with a count of one. V gene TRBV11-2 combines with J gene TRBJ2-5, with TRBD2 matching over 8 bases. CDR3 size: 15 residues. V lost 3 bases, J lost 5 bases, and 8 bases stayed unmatched. Per the germline V gene, CDR1 is SGHAT and CDR2 is FQNNGV. CDR3 in DNA: TGTGCCAGCAGCTTTTCGGGAGGGCCGGGCGAGACCCAGTACTTC. Translated: CASSFSGGPGETQYF.